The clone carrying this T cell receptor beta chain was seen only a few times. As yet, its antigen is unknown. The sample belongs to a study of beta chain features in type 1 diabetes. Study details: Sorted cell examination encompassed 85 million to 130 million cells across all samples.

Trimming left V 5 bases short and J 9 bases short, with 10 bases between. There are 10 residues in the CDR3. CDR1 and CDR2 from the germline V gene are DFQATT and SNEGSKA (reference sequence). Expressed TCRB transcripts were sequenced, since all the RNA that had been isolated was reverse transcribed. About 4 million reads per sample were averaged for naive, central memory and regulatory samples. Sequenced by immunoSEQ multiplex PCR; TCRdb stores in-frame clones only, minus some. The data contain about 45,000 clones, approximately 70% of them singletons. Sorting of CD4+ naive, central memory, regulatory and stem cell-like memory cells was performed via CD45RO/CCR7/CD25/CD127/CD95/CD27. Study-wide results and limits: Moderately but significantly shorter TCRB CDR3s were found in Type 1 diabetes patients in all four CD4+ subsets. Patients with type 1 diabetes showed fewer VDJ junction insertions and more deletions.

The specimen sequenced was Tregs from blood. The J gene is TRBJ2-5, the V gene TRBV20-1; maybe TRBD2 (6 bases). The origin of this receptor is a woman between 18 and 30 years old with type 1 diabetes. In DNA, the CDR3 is TGCAGTGCTTCCACGGGGGCCCAGTACTTC. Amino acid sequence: CSASTGAQYF.